The clone carrying this T cell receptor beta chain was observed a few times. Germline V CDR1 and CDR2: SGHVS, FQNEAQ. CDR3 length equals 13 residues. The V gene lost 0 bases and the J gene lost 1 base, with 3 bases spanning the gap. This entry is derived from a study of blood T cell repertoires in COVID-19. About the study: The origin of the acute and convalescent COVID-19 samples was the United States, Italy and Spain. The analysed material was cDNA or gDNA that came from T cells, B-cell-depleted T cells, or PBMCs.

The method was immunoSEQ multiplex PCR; TCRdb's version includes in-frame clones alone and lacks a portion of them. The sample has roughly 280,000 clones, around 86% seen once. Seattle patients were enrolled during active infection and followed longitudinally. Material for sequencing was peripheral blood. V usage is TRBV7-8 and J usage is TRBJ1-1; unclear D gene. The receptor was derived from a woman aged 60-75 years with COVID-19, enrolled during active disease. DNA of the CDR3: TGTGCCAGCAGCTTAGCCGGGAACACTGAAGCTTTCTTT. Translated: CASSLAGNTEAFF. The full variable domain, its missing parts supplied by reference TRBV7-8 and TRBJ1-1, is GAGVSQSPRYKVAKRGQDVALRCDPISGHVSLFWYQQALGQGPEFLTYFQNEAQLDKSGLPSDRFFAERPEGSVSTLKIQRTQQEDSAVYLCASSLAGNTEAFFGQGTRLTVV.